Shown below are 2 T cell receptor beta chains from a single sample sequenced in a study of blood T cell repertoires in COVID-19. Here immunoSEQ multiplex PCR was the method, and the copy in TCRdb shows in-frame clones only, minus some. Of roughly 200,000 clones in the sample, approximately 86% were seen once. The sequencing input was PBMCs or T cells enriched from blood (not recorded which). These receptors all stem from a woman aged 25 to 39 who had been exposed to COVID-19.

This clone was counted between two and nine times. CDR3 protein: CASSLGGAGNTIYF. The CDR3 DNA reads as TGTGCCAGCAGTTTGGGGGGTGCTGGAAACACCATATATTTT. The rearrangement links TRBV27 to TRBJ1-3; tentatively, D is TRBD1 (5 bases). The germline CDR1 and CDR2 sequences are MNHEY and SMNVEV (reference sequence). The V end was cut by 3 bases, the J end by 2 bases, with 8 bases between. CDR3 length: 14 amino acids.

The V call is TRBV6-5, the J call TRBJ1-2; D unclear. In germline, CDR1 is MNHEY, CDR2 SVGAGI. V lost 7 bases and J 4 bases, leaving 13 bases between the germline ends. This CDR3 comprises 13 residues. Here the CDR3 DNA reads TGTGCCAGCATGAGGGAAGATCGCTATGGCTACACCTTC. This encodes CASMREDRYGYTF.